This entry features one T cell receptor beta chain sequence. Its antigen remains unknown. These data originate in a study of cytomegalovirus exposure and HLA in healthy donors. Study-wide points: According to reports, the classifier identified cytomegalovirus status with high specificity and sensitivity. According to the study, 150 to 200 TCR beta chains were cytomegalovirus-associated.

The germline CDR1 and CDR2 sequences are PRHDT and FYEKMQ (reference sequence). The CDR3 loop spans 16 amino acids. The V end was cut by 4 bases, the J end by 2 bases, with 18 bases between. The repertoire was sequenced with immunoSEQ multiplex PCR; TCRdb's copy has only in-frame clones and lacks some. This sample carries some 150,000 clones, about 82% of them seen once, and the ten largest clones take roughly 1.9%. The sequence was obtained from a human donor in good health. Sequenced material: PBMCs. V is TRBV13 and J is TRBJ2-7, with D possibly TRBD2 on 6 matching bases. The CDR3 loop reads CASSSLRGGGTYEQYF. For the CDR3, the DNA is TGTGCCAGCAGCTCACTAAGGGGAGGAGGAACCTACGAGCAGTACTTC.